Below, 21 T cell receptor beta chains from the same sample are listed, as sequenced in a study of T cell responses to AZD1222 COVID-19 vaccine. Libraries were prepared by immunoSEQ multiplex PCR; TCRdb keeps only in-frame clonotypes and omits some of them. The data contain 100,000 to 150,000 clones, roughly 91% of them singletons. The specimen comprised peripheral blood, sampled 28 days after the second AZD1222 dose. Source of these receptors: an adult who received the AZD1222 COVID-19 vaccine.

V is TRBV2 and J is TRBJ2-3; D gene ambiguous. V was clipped by 8 bases and J by 8 bases, with 20 bases between them. Germline V gene lookup returns CDR1 SNHLY and CDR2 FYNNEI. This CDR3 has 14 amino acids. In DNA, the CDR3 is TGTGCCAGCGATGAAACAGTACCTTCTGGTACGCAGTATTTT. Protein: CASDETVPSGTQYF.

The chain combines TRBV10-2 with TRBJ1-1; D is possibly TRBD1 (5 bases). Per germline, CDR1 WSHSY and CDR2 SAAADI. CDR3 size: 14 residues. Deletions cut 4 bases from V and 4 bases from J, with 13 bases between. CDR3 region: CASSGEARGTEAFF. In DNA form, the CDR3 reads TGCGCCAGCAGTGGGGAGGCTAGGGGCACTGAAGCTTTCTTT.

J is TRBJ2-3 and V is TRBV3-1 (or the pseudogene TRBV3-2); D call uncertain. Trimming shortened V by 1 base and J by 6 bases, and 14 bases separated the two germline ends. This CDR3 spans 15 amino acids. Germline CDR1 reads LGHDT; CDR2 reads YNNKEL (reference sequence). Here the CDR3 reads CASSQARQSLDTQYF. CDR3 nucleotide sequence: TGTGCCAGCAGCCAAGCTCGTCAGTCCCTCGATACGCAGTATTTT.

The chain has TRBV6-1 and TRBJ2-2, with D possibly TRBD1 on 6 matching bases. The CDR3 loop spans 19 amino acids. V lost 2 bases and J 12 bases, leaving 31 bases between the germline ends. Germline V gene data show CDR1 as MNHNS and CDR2 as SASEGT. Here the CDR3 reads CASSELQWGTQHSFMQLFF. The CDR3 nucleotides read TGTGCCAGCAGTGAATTGCAATGGGGGACACAACATTCCTTTATGCAGCTGTTTTTT.

This clone was seen a few times. The V gene is TRBV6-5, the J gene TRBJ1-4; possible D gene TRBD1, 5 bases. Between the trimmed V and J ends, which lost 5 bases and 0 bases, there was a span of 10 bases. CDR1 is MNHEY and CDR2 is SVGAGI in the germline V gene. The CDR3 length is 15 residues. CDR3 sequence (DNA): TGTGCCAGCAGTCAAACAGGAACAACTAATGAAAAACTGTTTTTT. Its protein is CASSQTGTTNEKLFF.

This clone has just one count. The CDR3 loop is CASRSGTSGNNEQFF. CDR3 nucleotides: TGTGCCAGCAGATCCGGGACTAGCGGAAACAATGAGCAGTTCTTC. The genes are TRBV6-5 and TRBJ2-1, with 11 bases identical to TRBD2. This CDR3 is 15 amino acids long. Per germline, CDR1 MNHEY and CDR2 SVGAGI. The junction had 6 bases not matched to a gene; V was cut back by 6 bases and J by 5 bases.

The CDR3 loop is CASSYSSAGYSYEQYF. As DNA, the CDR3 is TGTGCCAGCAGTTACTCGTCGGCGGGATACTCCTACGAGCAGTACTTC. The V call is TRBV6-2 or TRBV6-3, the J call TRBJ2-7; tentative D call: TRBD2 (6 bases). V lost 0 bases, J lost 0 bases, and 12 bases lay in between. Germline CDR1 reads MNHEY; CDR2 reads SVGEGT. The CDR3 runs to 16 residues.

The V gene is TRBV5-4, the J gene TRBJ2-1; 7 nucleotides match TRBD1. CDR3 length: 15 amino acids. J lost 6 bases, V lost 4 bases, and 10 bases had no gene match. Germline loops: CDR1 SGHNT, CDR2 YYREEE (reference sequence). Here the CDR3 DNA reads TGTGCCAGCAGCATGGGGACAGTAAAGTCCAATGAGCAGTTCTTC. Amino acids: CASSMGTVKSNEQFF.

The genes are TRBV4-2 and TRBJ1-5; 8 bases map to TRBD1. This CDR3 contains 16 residues. In germline, CDR1 is LGHNA, CDR2 YNFKEQ. The J segment lost 4 bases and the V segment lost 0 bases, leaving 5 bases of the junction unmatched. The CDR3 is CASSQDQGATNQPQHF. Here the CDR3 DNA reads TGTGCCAGCAGCCAAGATCAGGGGGCTACAAATCAGCCCCAGCATTTT.

As concerns this clone: The same CDR3 also results from other DNA sequences found in this sample. The rearrangement links TRBV20-1 to TRBJ2-3, with 9 positions matching TRBD2. The V and J ends lost 3 bases and 2 bases, in that order; junction bases with no gene match: 6. Germline V gives CDR1 DFQATT, CDR2 SNEGSKA (reference sequence). The CDR3 consists of 15 residues. This CDR3 is CSASPLAGVTDTQYF. In DNA form, the CDR3 reads TGCAGTGCTAGTCCCTTAGCGGGGGTCACAGATACGCAGTATTTT.

V usage is TRBV2 and J usage is TRBJ1-3, with a possible D match to TRBD1 (5 bases). The V gene's germline CDR1 is SNHLY and CDR2 FYNNEI. The V gene lost 6 bases and the J gene lost 0 bases, with 15 bases spanning the gap. The CDR3 has 16 residues. CDR3 loop: CASRNRGTGSGNTIYF. The DNA of the CDR3 is TGTGCCAGCAGGAATCGAGGGACGGGCTCTGGAAACACCATATATTTT.

V gene TRBV7-2 combines with J gene TRBJ2-2; D is undetermined. The germline gives CDR1 SGHTA, CDR2 FQGNSA. V dropped 5 bases and J dropped 7 bases, with 11 bases sitting between them. The CDR3 totals 13 residues. The chain's CDR3 is CASSPPLGGELFF. The CDR3 coding sequence is TGTGCCAGCAGCCCACCCTTAGGCGGGGAGCTGTTTTTT. The full variable domain, with the rest looked up from reference TRBV7-2 and TRBJ2-2, is GAGVSQSPSNKVTEKGKDVELRCDPISGHTALYWYRQSLGQGLEFLIYFQGNSAPDKSGLPSDRFSAERTGGSVSTLTIQRTQQEDSAVYLCASSPPLGGELFFGEGSRLTVL.

V usage is TRBV6-1 and J usage is TRBJ2-1; D uncertain. Germline V gives CDR1 MNHNS, CDR2 SASEGT. The CDR3 length is 16 residues. V was cut by 2 bases and J by 2 bases, with 13 bases left in between. CDR3 sequence (DNA): TGTGCCAGCAGTGAATCGATTTTAACGGCCTACAATGAGCAGTTCTTC. This sequence encodes CASSESILTAYNEQFF.

The chain has TRBV4-1 and TRBJ1-4, with D unclear. This CDR3 spans 14 amino acids. The germline V gene has CDR1 MGHRA and CDR2 YSYEKL. The V end lost 4 bases, the J end lost 4 bases, and 10 bases lay between the germline ends. Here the CDR3 DNA reads TGCGCCAGCAGCCGGACGGCTGATAATGAAAAACTGTTTTTT. Residues: CASSRTADNEKLFF.

The chain couples TRBV7-3 to TRBJ1-2, with TRBD1 identical over 7 bases. The J segment lost 8 bases and the V segment lost 6 bases, leaving 9 bases of the junction unmatched. In germline, CDR1 is SGHTA, CDR2 FQGTGA. This CDR3 region has 13 residues. CDR3 DNA sequence: TGTGCCAGCAGTCTTCAGGGGGATAAGGGCTACACCTTC. Translation gives CASSLQGDKGYTF.

This chain links TRBV6-2 or TRBV6-3 with TRBJ2-3; D is possibly TRBD1 or TRBD2 (5 bases each). The CDR3 sequence is 12 residues long. Trimming pared 5 bases from V and 9 bases from J, leaving 12 bases between. Germline V lookup: CDR1 MNHEY, CDR2 SVGEGT. The chain's CDR3 is CASSTSGPTQYF. CDR3 nucleotides: TGTGCCAGCAGTACCTCGGGACCGACGCAGTATTTT.

The chain carries TRBV7-2 and TRBJ2-1; tentatively, D is TRBD1 (6 bases). With 5 bases removed from V and 9 bases from J, the gap between germline ends came to 29 bases. The CDR3 loop spans 18 amino acids. Germline V gene sequence: CDR1 SGHTA, CDR2 FQGNSA. CDR3 in amino acids: CASSHHLVGALYWVEQFF. CDR3 in DNA: TGTGCCAGCAGCCACCACTTGGTGGGGGCTTTATACTGGGTTGAGCAGTTCTTC.

This chain uses TRBV3-1 (or the pseudogene TRBV3-2) with TRBJ2-2; tentative D call: TRBD2 (5 bases). V was trimmed by 8 bases and J by 6 bases, leaving 10 bases between them. CDR3 length: 12 amino acids. CDR1 LGHDT and CDR2 YNNKEL come from the germline V gene (reference sequence). CDR3 sequence: CASGSISGELFF. Here the CDR3 DNA reads TGTGCCAGCGGGAGTATCTCCGGGGAGCTGTTTTTT.

The rearrangement links TRBV4-3 to TRBJ1-2; no definite D call. V lost 4 bases and J 9 bases, leaving 12 bases between the germline ends. The CDR3 is 12 amino acids. Germline CDR1 is LGHNA and CDR2 is YSLEER. The CDR3, as DNA: TGCGCCAGCAGCCCCCAGGAGGGTAGCTACACCTTC. As protein: CASSPQEGSYTF.

Here the CDR3 DNA reads TGTGCCAGCAGCCCATCGCCCGGGGCCTACGAGCAGTACTTC. It specifies CASSPSPGAYEQYF. This sequence joins TRBV7-3 and TRBJ2-7; D possibly corresponds to TRBD2 (5 bases). The germline V gene encodes CDR1 SGHTA and CDR2 FQGTGA. V was shortened by 5 bases and J by 2 bases, with 13 bases between the two germline ends. The CDR3 loop spans 14 amino acids.

This clone was seen a few times. The chain couples TRBV7-2 to TRBJ1-1; 7 nucleotides agree with TRBD1. Germline V gene sequence: CDR1 SGHTA, CDR2 FQGNSA. The CDR3 is 14 amino acids. With 5 bases clipped from V and 1 base from J, the junction kept 4 bases outside the gene matches. CDR3 DNA: TGTGCCAGCAGCCGGGACAGATGGAACACTGAAGCTTTCTTT. This encodes CASSRDRWNTEAFF.